These 5 T cell receptor beta chains were all obtained from the same sample, sequenced in a study of long-term antiretroviral therapy in people with HIV. Survey level was the resolution at which the v3.0 immunoSEQ assay ran. Repertoires were generated with immunoSEQ multiplex PCR, while TCRdb's copy carries only in-frame clones and drops some. This sample has about 11,000 clones, with roughly 79% found just once. The source was unsorted PBMCs, collected at the start of antiretroviral therapy, before treatment. The receptors here all came from a man in his thirties or forties with HIV.

The chain uses TRBV4-3 and TRBJ2-7; perhaps D is TRBD1 or TRBD2 (6 bases each). Trimming stripped 0 bases from V and 0 bases from J, with 15 bases between. CDR3 length: 17 residues. Germline values: CDR1 LGHNA, CDR2 YSLEER. The CDR3 DNA reads as TGCGCCAGCAGCCAAGAGGAAAGGGGGACTGACTCCTACGAGCAGTACTTC. Translating gives CASSQEERGTDSYEQYF.

This clone is large by share. The genes are TRBV5-1 and TRBJ2-1; D call uncertain. Trimming cost V 7 bases and J 0 bases, with 8 bases left between them. Germline-derived CDR1 and CDR2 are SGHRS and YFSETQ. This CDR3 is built from 13 residues. CDR3 in DNA: TGCGCCAGCCGAGAGAGCTCCTACAATGAGCAGTTCTTC. As protein: CASRESSYNEQFF.

The CDR3 region has the DNA TGTGCCAGCAGCCGACAGACAGGGACCCAGTACTTC. Its protein product is CASSRQTGTQYF. The V gene is TRBV5-6, the J gene TRBJ2-5, with D tentatively TRBD1 (6 bases). V lost 4 bases and J lost 7, with 11 bases in between. Germline CDR1 reads SGHDT; CDR2 reads YYEEEE. This CDR3 contains 12 residues.

V and J are TRBV6-6 and TRBJ2-3; tentatively, D is TRBD1 (6 bases). Germline V lookup: CDR1 MNHNY, CDR2 SVGAGI (reference sequence). Trimming removed 5 bases from V and 4 bases from J, with 13 bases in between. This CDR3 contains 14 residues. CDR3 residues: CASSPGKGADTQYF. The CDR3 region has the DNA TGTGCCAGCAGTCCAGGAAAGGGGGCAGATACGCAGTATTTT.

The chain employs TRBV6-5 and TRBJ2-7, with 7 bases fitting TRBD1. The CDR3 covers 14 residues. V shed 8 bases and J 2 bases; nucleotides not matched to a gene: 9. Per the germline V gene, CDR1 is MNHEY and CDR2 is SVGAGI. The CDR3 DNA follows: TGTGCCAGCCAACGGGACAGCTCCACCTACGAGCAGTACTTC. This gives the protein CASQRDSSTYEQYF.